The 8 T cell receptor beta chains listed next were all sequenced from one sample in a study of blood T cell repertoires in COVID-19. The assay was immunoSEQ multiplex PCR, and TCRdb's table has in-frame clones only and misses some. This table holds around 130,000 clones, about 83% found once. The sample consisted of peripheral blood. These receptors were taken from a man aged 40-49 years with active or convalescent COVID-19.

The chain carries TRBV6-5 and TRBJ1-2; D gene uncertain. Trimming removed 6 bases at V and 6 bases at J, with 5 bases between. CDR3 length: 10 residues. Germline CDR1 is MNHEY and CDR2 is SVGAGI. CDR3 loop: CASSQNGYTF. The CDR3 DNA sequence: TGTGCCAGCAGCCAAAATGGCTACACCTTC.

The chain links TRBV4-3 to TRBJ1-6; possible D gene TRBD1, 6 bases. CDR1 and CDR2 (germline): LGHNA, YSLEER. This CDR3 has 16 amino acids. Trimming shortened V by 1 base and J by 7 bases, and 14 bases separated the two germline ends. CDR3 in amino acids: CASSQGRTVSNSPLHF. The CDR3 nucleotides are TGCGCCAGCAGCCAAGGACGGACAGTTTCCAATTCACCCCTCCACTTT.

This chain connects TRBV7-2 to TRBJ2-5, with 15 positions matching TRBD2. From germline, CDR1 is SGHTA and CDR2 FQGNSA. V was clipped by 5 bases and J by 5 bases; unmatched bases: 6. CDR3 length: 16 amino acids. CDR3 protein: CASSPLGLAGGETQYF. As DNA, the CDR3 is TGTGCCAGCAGCCCCCTCGGACTAGCGGGGGGGGAGACCCAGTACTTC.

This clone was found a few times. V and J are TRBV6-5 and TRBJ1-5; 7 nucleotides match TRBD1. Germline V gives CDR1 MNHEY, CDR2 SVGAGI. The CDR3 runs 15 residues. V dropped 5 bases and J dropped 5; count of bases not matched to a gene: 9. The chain's CDR3 is CASSPTGSEYQPQHF. Here the CDR3 DNA reads TGTGCCAGCAGTCCGACAGGGTCTGAATATCAGCCCCAGCATTTT.

V usage is TRBV25-1 and J usage is TRBJ2-3; TRBD2 aligns across 12 bases. This CDR3 spans 18 amino acids. The V gene end was trimmed by 2 bases and the J gene end by 1 base; junction bases not matched to a gene: 7. Germline values: CDR1 MGHDK, CDR2 SYGVNS. In DNA, the CDR3 is TGTGCCAGCAGTGAACCTAGCGGGGGGGCCGGGGGCACAGATACGCAGTATTTT. Its protein is CASSEPSGGAGGTDTQYF.

This rearrangement joins TRBV19 to TRBJ1-6, with TRBD1 identical over 11 bases. The CDR3 runs to 22 residues. Trimming at V came to 0 bases and at J to 0 bases, leaving 13 bases not matched to a gene. The germline gives CDR1 LNHDA, CDR2 SQIVND (reference sequence). For the CDR3, the DNA is TGTGCCAGTAGTATAGATCGGCGTGGACAGGGGGCGTCGAGCTCCTATAATTCACCCCTCCACTTT. Translation: CASSIDRRGQGASSSYNSPLHF. The full variable domain, rest sourced from reference TRBV19 and TRBJ1-6, is DGGITQSPKYLFRKEGQNVTLSCEQNLNHDAMYWYRQDPGQGLRLIYYSQIVNDFQKGDIAEGYSVSREKKESFPLTVTSAQKNPTAFYLCASSIDRRGQGASSSYNSPLHFGNGTRLTVT.

This chain connects TRBV5-1 to TRBJ1-1; D is unclear. Germline values: CDR1 SGHRS, CDR2 YFSETQ. V was cut by 4 bases and J by 0 bases, with 13 bases left in between. The CDR3 runs to 15 residues. For the CDR3, the DNA is TGCGCCAGCAGCCCCACCGCGGGCATGAACACTGAAGCTTTCTTT. It translates to CASSPTAGMNTEAFF.

The chain employs TRBV29-1 and TRBJ2-2; D might be TRBD1 (5 bases). The CDR3 is made up of 15 amino acids. Germline CDR1 SQVTM, CDR2 ANQGSEA. Trimming stripped 4 bases from V and 0 bases from J, with 12 bases between. The DNA for the CDR3 is TGCAGCGTTGGAGGTCGGACATCGAACACCGGGGAGCTGTTTTTT. Its protein is CSVGGRTSNTGELFF.